A selection of T cell receptor beta chains follows, all from one sample in a study of cytomegalovirus exposure and HLA in healthy donors. Profiled with immunoSEQ multiplex PCR; TCRdb holds only in-frame clones, not every one. The clone table shows 60,000 to 75,000 clones, with the ten largest holding approximately 1.6%. Sequenced sample: PBMCs. All receptors derive from a woman younger than 45 in good health and CMV-seronegative. The CDR3 runs from the conserved cysteine through the conserved F or W. The D gene is left open where the match is weak.

11,TRBV20-1,TRBJ2-3,-,TGCAGTGCTAGAGAAGCGGGTACGCAGTATTTT,CSAREAGTQYF
14,TRBV6-6,TRBJ1-1,-,TGTGCCAGCACCAAGGAGGGCCAGGGCACTGAAGCTTTCTTT,CASTKEGQGTEAFF
15,TRBV5-1,TRBJ2-5,-,TGCGCCAGCAGCCTGGGAACAGGGCAGGGAGAGACCCAGTACTTC,CASSLGTGQGETQYF
12,TRBV28,TRBJ1-1,-,TGTGCCAGCAAATGGCCCGACACTGAAGCTTTCTTT,CASKWPDTEAFF
12,TRBV1,TRBJ1-2,-,TGCACCAGCCGGGAAGCTAACTATGGCTACACCTTC,CTSREANYGYTF
16,TRBV19,TRBJ2-3,TRBD1,TGTGCCAGTAGTATCGGGACAGGAGGTAGCACAGATACGCAGTATTTT,CASSIGTGGSTDTQYF
14,TRBV28,TRBJ2-7,TRBD1,TGTGCCAGCAGCCCACAGGGGAACCCCTACGAGCAGTACTTC,CASSPQGNPYEQYF
16,TRBV28,TRBJ2-7,TRBD1,TGTGCCAGCAGTCTGAAATGGAGGGGACAGGGTTACGAGCAGTACTTC,CASSLKWRGQGYEQYF
14,TRBV5-1,TRBJ1-2,-,TGCGCCAGCAGCTTGACGGGGAGGGACTATGGCTACACCTTC,CASSLTGRDYGYTF
15,TRBV28,TRBJ2-1,-,TGTGCCAGCTGCAGGGGTGCAATTGGATCCAATGAGCAGTTCTTC,CASCRGAIGSNEQFF
13,TRBV29-1,TRBJ1-1,-,TGCAGCGCCCCGATCGGGTTGAACACTGAAGATTTCTTT,CSAPIGLNTEDFF
14,TRBV5-1,TRBJ2-6,-,TGCGCCAGCCGACAGGAATCTGGGGCCAACGTCCTGACTTTC,CASRQESGANVLTF
15,TRBV4-1,TRBJ2-7,-,TGCGCCAGCAGCCAAGCAATCAGGGCTCCCTACGAGCAGTACTTC,CASSQAIRAPYEQYF
14,TRBV23-1,TRBJ1-5,-,TGCGCCAGCAGTCAGGGGACAAGGAATCAGCCCCAGCATTTT,CASSQGTRNQPQHF